This T cell receptor (beta chain) was identified in a study of blood T cell repertoires in COVID-19. In the study overall: COVID-19 samples from acute and convalescent phases originated in the United States, Italy and Spain. PBMCs, B-cell-depleted T cells, or T cells provided the cDNA or gDNA that made up the material.

Per the original methods: Estimated nucleated cell counts came from reference gene primer amplification. Measured with immunoSEQ multiplex PCR; TCRdb has only the in-frame clones, and not every one. V and J calls and clone size are copied from that table; D and trimming were computed from the DNA. The top ten clones hold less than 20% of a sample with 40,000 to 50,000 clones, approximately 83% of them seen once. Germline lookup yields CDR1 MNHEY and CDR2 SMNVEV (reference sequence). V was pared by 6 bases and J by 8 bases, with 16 bases between. The length of the CDR3 is 13 residues. This clonotype originated in a human donor in a cohort sampled during active COVID-19. The donor label of this sample is uncertain. The sample comprised peripheral blood. The rearrangement links TRBV27 to TRBJ1-2; no definite D call. CDR3 sequence (DNA): TGTGCCAGCAGCCTGGGCGTGTTAGGCGGCTACACCTTC. Translation gives CASSLGVLGGYTF.